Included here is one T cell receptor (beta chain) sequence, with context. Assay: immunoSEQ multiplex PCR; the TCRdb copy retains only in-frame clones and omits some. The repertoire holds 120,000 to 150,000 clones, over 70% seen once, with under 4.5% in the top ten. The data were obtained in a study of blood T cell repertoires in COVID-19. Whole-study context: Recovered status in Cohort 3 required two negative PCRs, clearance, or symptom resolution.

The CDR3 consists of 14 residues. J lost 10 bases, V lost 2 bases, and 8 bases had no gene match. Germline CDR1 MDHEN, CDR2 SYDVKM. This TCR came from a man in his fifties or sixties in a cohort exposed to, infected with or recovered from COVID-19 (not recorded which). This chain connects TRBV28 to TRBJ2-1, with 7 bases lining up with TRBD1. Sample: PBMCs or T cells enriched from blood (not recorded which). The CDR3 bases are TGTGCCAGCAGTTTAGGCCAACAGGGGAGCGAGCAGTTCTTC. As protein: CASSLGQQGSEQFF. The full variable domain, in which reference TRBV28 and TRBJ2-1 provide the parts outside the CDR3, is DVKVTQSSRYLVKRTGEKVFLECVQDMDHENMFWYRQDPGLGLRLIYFSYDVKMKEKGDIPEGYSVSREKKERFSLILESASTNQTSMYLCASSLGQQGSEQFFGPGTRLTVL.